The sequence of this T cell receptor beta chain was determined in a study of T cell responses to AZD1222 COVID-19 vaccine. This clone was detected a few times. Its antigen is not identified. Profiling relied on immunoSEQ multiplex PCR, and the TCRdb table lists in-frame clones only, not all of them. In the table there are about 150,000 clones, 75% to 95% of which are singletons. V gave up 5 bases and J gave up 0 bases, with 4 bases separating them. The CDR3 contains 13 residues. Germline values: CDR1 MDHEN, CDR2 SYDVKM. The study, taken as a whole, reports: Nearly half of spike-specific TCRs reportedly target unmutated variant regions.

The source of this sequence is an adult in good health. The chain joins TRBV28 to TRBJ1-4; D gene uncertain. Source: peripheral blood, taken on day 0 of AZD1222 vaccination. CDR3 DNA: TGTGCCAGCAGTAGGGCAACTAATGAAAAACTGTTTTTT. Translating gives CASSRATNEKLFF.